The present TCR beta chain was sequenced within a study of radiotherapy plus CTLA-4 blockade in lung cancer. Study overall: In 18% of patients, objective responses were seen; roughly 30% had disease control.

V was cut by 1 base and J by 1 base, with 13 bases left in between. Germline V gene sequence: CDR1 PRHDT, CDR2 FYEKMQ (reference sequence). The CDR3 contains 16 residues. Method: immunoSEQ multiplex PCR; TCRdb's copy keeps in-frame clones and lacks some. The sample records approximately 90,000 clones, 83% being singletons. It was focal radiation plus CTLA-4 blockade with ipilimumab that patients with chemo-refractory metastatic non-small-cell lung cancer received. The sequencing used peripheral blood, collected from a patient treated with radiotherapy plus ipilimumab. V is TRBV13 and J is TRBJ1-2, with D possibly TRBD1 on 5 matching bases. The receptor comes from a human donor with non-small cell lung cancer who had stable disease on radiotherapy plus ipilimumab. CDR3 in amino acids: CASSLADAGFNYGYTF. The CDR3 region has the DNA TGTGCCAGCAGCTTAGCTGATGCAGGGTTTAACTATGGCTACACCTTC.